The 25 T cell receptor beta chains given below trace back to one sample, sequenced in a study of shared clonotypes between healthy human individuals. Naive CD8 cells lacked CD45RO and underwent positive selection for CCR7, leaving out terminally differentiated effector memory CD45RA+ cells. TCRdb keeps only in-frame clones here, not all; method: immunoSEQ multiplex PCR. Here the sample spans approximately 740,000 clones, 80% to 95% being singletons. The sequenced sample consisted of naive CD8+ T cells sorted from blood. Receptors were obtained from a man aged 25-45 years in good health.

The chain carries TRBV7-9 and TRBJ2-7, with 7 bases that match TRBD2. The ends lost 3 bases at V and 7 bases at J; junction bases unmatched: 12. Germline assignment: CDR1 SEHNR and CDR2 FQNEAQ (reference sequence). There are 15 residues in the CDR3. For the CDR3, the DNA is TGTGCCAGCAGCTTCACTAGCGACCCCTACGTGGAGCAGTACTTC. As protein: CASSFTSDPYVEQYF.

V is TRBV5-4 and J is TRBJ1-1; D perhaps matches TRBD1 (5 bases). The germline V gene encodes CDR1 SGHNT and CDR2 YYREEE (reference sequence). The CDR3 runs to 16 residues. Trimming removed 0 bases at V and 4 bases at J, with 16 bases between. The CDR3 here is CASSLDRVGESTEAFF. CDR3 nucleotide sequence: TGTGCCAGCAGCTTGGATCGGGTAGGGGAGAGCACTGAAGCTTTCTTT.

The rearrangement uses TRBV7-6 and TRBJ2-7, with D maybe TRBD2 (6 bases). Germline assignment: CDR1 SGHVS and CDR2 FNYEAQ. The V and J ends lost 5 bases and 5 bases respectively, with 19 bases between them. The CDR3 runs 15 residues. The DNA of the CDR3 is TGTGCCAGCAGCCCTGAGTGGGGGGAAGTGAACGAGCAGTACTTC. Amino acid sequence: CASSPEWGEVNEQYF.

The CDR3, as DNA: TGTGCCACCCACCGGACCCAAAGCAATCAGCCCCAGCATTTT. Encoded protein: CATHRTQSNQPQHF. The chain uses TRBV6-4 and TRBJ1-5, with no clear D. V was clipped by 10 bases and J by 1 base, with 14 bases between them. CDR3 size: 14 residues. From germline, CDR1 is MRHNA and CDR2 SNTAGT.

This chain links TRBV2 with TRBJ1-3; TRBD1 matches 8 bases. V lost 7 bases to trimming and J lost 3 bases; unmatched junction nucleotides: 11. This CDR3 has 16 residues. Germline loops: CDR1 SNHLY, CDR2 FYNNEI. CDR3 DNA: TGTGCCAGCATAGGAGGTCAGGGGGCGGTTGGAAACACCATATATTTT. Its protein is CASIGGQGAVGNTIYF.

The rearrangement uses TRBV6-1 and TRBJ1-2; the D is unclear. Trimming pared 4 bases from V and 11 bases from J, leaving 2 bases between. Looked up from germline, CDR1 is MNHNS and CDR2 is SASEGT. The CDR3 has 8 amino acids. In nucleotides, the CDR3 is TGTGCCAGCAGTGTTTACACCTTC. Translating it yields CASSVYTF.

This clone was detected a few times. Distinct nucleotide sequences in the sample also encode this CDR3. The chain joins TRBV29-1 to TRBJ2-7; TRBD2 might be the D (5 bases). The germline gives CDR1 SQVTM, CDR2 ANQGSEA. V was shortened by 1 base and J by 1 base, with 5 bases between the two germline ends. This CDR3 has 12 residues. CDR3 loop: CSVEGRSYEQYF. In DNA form, the CDR3 reads TGCAGCGTTGAAGGGAGGTCCTACGAGCAGTACTTC.

J is TRBJ2-7 and V is TRBV7-9, with 11 bases matching TRBD1. J was trimmed by 4 bases and V by 2 bases; bases with no gene match: 13. Germline CDR1 is SEHNR and CDR2 is FQNEAQ (reference sequence). The CDR3 spans 18 residues. The CDR3 region has the DNA TGTGCCAGCAGCTTACTTCCGGGACAGGGGGAAAGCGGATACGAGCAGTACTTC. Its protein is CASSLLPGQGESGYEQYF.

This chain joins TRBV13 and TRBJ2-1, with TRBD1 as a possible D gene (5 bases). CDR3 length: 16 amino acids. V lost 6 bases and J 2 bases, leaving 17 bases between the germline ends. Germline values: CDR1 PRHDT, CDR2 FYEKMQ (reference sequence). The CDR3 DNA sequence: TGTGCCAGCAGGGTAAGGGGCGATCTCACCTACAATGAGCAGTTCTTC. It is translated as CASRVRGDLTYNEQFF. The entire variable domain, with the rest obtained from reference TRBV13 and TRBJ2-1, is as follows: AAGVIQSPRHLIKEKRETATLKCYPIPRHDTVYWYQQGPGQDPQFLISFYEKMQSDKGSIPDRFSAQQFSDYHSELNMSSLELGDSALYFCASRVRGDLTYNEQFFGPGTRLTVL.

This clone came up once. The genes are TRBV4-1 and TRBJ1-1; 7 nucleotides line up with TRBD1. CDR3 size: 15 residues. CDR1 is MGHRA, CDR2 YSYEKL, per germline. V shed 0 bases and J 5 bases; nucleotides not matched to a gene: 6. CDR3 DNA: TGCGCCAGCAGCCAAGAGTACAGGGGCCGGACTGAAGCTTTCTTT. Translation: CASSQEYRGRTEAFF.

CDR3 DNA sequence: TGTGCCAGCAGCGACGACAGAGAGTACAATCAGCCCCAGCATTTT. It translates to CASSDDREYNQPQHF. V usage is TRBV7-9 and J usage is TRBJ1-5, with a tentative D call TRBD1 (5 bases). Germline V gene sequence: CDR1 SEHNR, CDR2 FQNEAQ (reference sequence). The CDR3 contains 15 residues. Trimming cost V 5 bases and J 3 bases, with 14 bases left between them.

V gene TRBV7-9 combines with J gene TRBJ1-1; TRBD1 agrees at 9 bases. Germline V gene sequence: CDR1 SEHNR, CDR2 FQNEAQ (reference sequence). The CDR3 runs to 11 residues. The ends lost 5 bases at V and 13 bases at J; junction bases unmatched: 5. Here the CDR3 DNA reads TGTGCCAGCAGCGCAGGACAGGGGATTTTCTTT. Encoded protein: CASSAGQGIFF.

The rearrangement uses TRBV13 and TRBJ2-2; 10 bases fit TRBD2. With V trimmed by 4 bases and J by 7 bases, 6 bases remained unmatched. The germline V gene has CDR1 PRHDT and CDR2 FYEKMQ (reference sequence). The CDR3 runs to 15 residues. The CDR3 sequence is CASSSAGTSVGELFF. The CDR3 DNA follows: TGTGCCAGCAGCTCGGCCGGGACTAGCGTCGGGGAGCTGTTTTTT.

The V call is TRBV7-6, the J call TRBJ2-7; weak D call: TRBD1 (6 bases). The CDR3 has 14 residues. Germline lookup yields CDR1 SGHVS and CDR2 FNYEAQ. V lost 3 bases and J 5 bases, leaving 14 bases between the germline ends. CDR3: CASSLNGGLDEQYF. CDR3 DNA: TGTGCCAGCAGCTTGAATGGGGGCTTGGACGAGCAGTACTTC.

On this clone: Compared with germline, one end of the junction differs, possibly owing to a read error. The chain joins TRBV7-7 to TRBJ2-5, with a tentative D call TRBD1 (6 bases). This CDR3 comprises 15 residues. Germline CDR1 is SSHAT and CDR2 is FNYEAQ (reference sequence). CDR3 nucleotides: TGTGCTAGCAGCTTAGCGTGGGGGCTCCAAGAGACCCAGTACTTC. Translation: CASSLAWGLQETQYF.

V gene TRBV27 combines with J gene TRBJ2-5, with D possibly being TRBD1 or TRBD2 (5 bases each). V was clipped by 5 bases and J by 5 bases, with 18 bases between them. Germline V CDR1 and CDR2: MNHEY, SMNVEV (reference sequence). The CDR3 has 15 residues. CDR3: CASSPLRDLGETQYF. In DNA, the CDR3 is TGTGCCAGCAGTCCCCTCCGGGACCTGGGGGAGACCCAGTACTTC.

The chain uses TRBV7-9 and TRBJ2-3; 7 positions match TRBD1. V dropped 11 bases and J dropped 0; count of bases not matched to a gene: 5. The CDR3 extends over 13 amino acids. CDR1 is SEHNR, CDR2 FQNEAQ, per germline (reference sequence). CDR3 nucleotides: TGTGCCTTTACAGGGGTGAGCACAGATACGCAGTATTTT. This gives the protein CAFTGVSTDTQYF.

The V call is TRBV5-8, the J call TRBJ2-5, with TRBD2 matching 8 bases. Looked up from germline, CDR1 is SGHTS and CDR2 is YDEGEE. Germline trimming cut 4 bases from V and 3 bases from J; bases unmatched to any gene: 5. The CDR3 is 14 residues long. The CDR3 region is CASSPTGGEETQYF. As DNA, the CDR3 is TGTGCCAGCAGCCCTACGGGGGGGGAAGAGACCCAGTACTTC.

The chain employs TRBV7-9 and TRBJ2-7; D unresolved. The germline V and J ends were trimmed by 1 base and 2 bases, with 12 bases remaining between them. This CDR3 has 15 residues. Germline lookup yields CDR1 SEHNR and CDR2 FQNEAQ (reference sequence). CDR3 region: CASSLEAKDPYEQYF. CDR3 DNA: TGTGCCAGCAGCTTAGAGGCGAAAGATCCCTACGAGCAGTACTTC.

The rearrangement links TRBV10-1 to TRBJ2-1, with 11 bases lining up with TRBD1. Trimming cost V 5 bases and J 7 bases; bases outside gene matches: 7. CDR1 and CDR2 from the germline V gene are WNHNN and SYGVQD (reference sequence). CDR3 size: 15 residues. CDR3 sequence reads: CASSTGQGATNEQFF. Here the CDR3 DNA reads TGCGCCAGCAGTACAGGACAGGGGGCGACTAATGAGCAGTTCTTC.

The chain links TRBV27 to TRBJ2-1; TRBD2 matches 9 bases. Germline V gives CDR1 MNHEY, CDR2 SMNVEV (reference sequence). This CDR3 comprises 15 residues. The J segment lost 8 bases and the V segment lost 4 bases, leaving 9 bases of the junction unmatched. CDR3 coding DNA: TGTGCCAGCAGTTCTCCTAGCGGGATTGGCTATGAGCAGTTCTTC. Its translation is CASSSPSGIGYEQFF.

V is TRBV19 and J is TRBJ2-7, with TRBD1 matching over 7 bases. The CDR3 covers 13 residues. Germline values: CDR1 LNHDA, CDR2 SQIVND (reference sequence). J lost 7 bases, V lost 3 bases, and 6 bases had no gene match. Here the CDR3 DNA reads TGTGCCAGTAGTATTGATAGGGGGCGAGAGCAGTACTTC. Its translation is CASSIDRGREQYF. The variable domain in full, with the rest retrieved from reference TRBV19 and TRBJ2-7, is DGGITQSPKYLFRKEGQNVTLSCEQNLNHDAMYWYRQDPGQGLRLIYYSQIVNDFQKGDIAEGYSVSREKKESFPLTVTSAQKNPTAFYLCASSIDRGREQYFGPGTRLTVT.

The chain carries TRBV5-1 and TRBJ2-1; D is undetermined. The V gene's germline CDR1 is SGHRS and CDR2 YFSETQ. This CDR3 contains 16 residues. V was trimmed by 4 bases and J by 6 bases, leaving 20 bases between them. CDR3 DNA: TGCGCCAGCAGCCTGGACCTAGGTGTTGTAGTCAATGAGCAGTTCTTC. Translated, it gives CASSLDLGVVVNEQFF.

The chain links TRBV9 to TRBJ2-1; D remains unclear. The CDR3 sequence is 16 residues long. V was cut by 0 bases and J by 6 bases, with 16 bases left in between. The germline gives CDR1 SGDLS, CDR2 YYNGEE. CDR3 protein: CASSVGGSTPANEQFF. DNA of the CDR3: TGTGCCAGCAGCGTAGGGGGTTCCACCCCGGCCAATGAGCAGTTCTTC.

The rearrangement links TRBV7-9 to TRBJ2-1; D may be TRBD1 (6 bases). Germline CDR1 and CDR2: SEHNR and FQNEAQ (reference sequence). The CDR3 loop spans 14 amino acids. The V end lost 5 bases, the J end lost 7 bases, and 15 bases lay between the germline ends. The CDR3 loop reads CASSARGLLNEQFF. DNA of the CDR3: TGTGCCAGCAGCGCTAGGGGGTTACTAAATGAGCAGTTCTTC. Full variable domain (missing parts from reference TRBV7-9 and TRBJ2-1): DTGVSQNPRHKITKRGQNVTFRCDPISEHNRLYWYRQTLGQGPEFLTYFQNEAQLEKSRLLSDRFSAERPKGSFSTLEIQRTEQGDSAMYLCASSARGLLNEQFFGPGTRLTVL.